These 25 T cell receptor beta chains share one sample of origin, sequenced in a study of cytomegalovirus exposure and HLA in healthy donors. Amplification used 60 Vbeta primers and 13 Jbeta primers. TCRdb's copy holds only in-frame clones and misses some; the assay was immunoSEQ multiplex PCR. The sample contains approximately 140,000 clones, around 78% of which appear only once. The sequenced sample consisted of PBMCs. The origin of the receptors is a woman aged 18 to 35 in good health and CMV-seronegative.

V and J are TRBV4-1 and TRBJ1-1; D remains ambiguous. V was clipped by 0 bases and J by 4 bases, with 6 bases between them. CDR3 length equals 13 residues. Germline assignment: CDR1 MGHRA and CDR2 YSYEKL. Here the CDR3 reads CASSQDPSTEAFF. Written as DNA, the CDR3 is TGCGCCAGCAGCCAAGATCCGTCCACTGAAGCTTTCTTT.

The chain carries TRBV19 and TRBJ1-4, with 7 bases matching TRBD1. This CDR3 is 15 amino acids long. Trimming cost V 7 bases and J 4 bases; bases outside gene matches: 9. Per the germline V gene, CDR1 is LNHDA and CDR2 is SQIVND (reference sequence). CDR3 DNA: TGTGCCAGTACGGCAGGGGGGAGAAGTAATGAAAAACTGTTTTTT. It codes for CASTAGGRSNEKLFF.

In the case of this clone: The junction shows a germline mismatch at one end, possibly a read error. The chain links TRBV7-2 to TRBJ2-1; D is perhaps TRBD2 (6 bases). This CDR3 is built from 12 residues. The germline gives CDR1 SGHTA, CDR2 FQGNSA. CDR3 loop: CASSPAGGEGVF. The DNA of the CDR3 is TGTGCCAGCAGCCCCGCCGGGGGAGAAGGGGTCTTC. Drawing the rest from reference TRBV7-2 and TRBJ2-1, the complete variable domain is GAGVSQSPSNKVTEKGKDVELRCDPISGHTALYWYRQSLGQGLEFLIYFQGNSAPDKSGLPSDRFSAERTGGSVSTLTIQRTQQEDSAVYLCASSPAGGEGVFGPGTRLTVL.

This clone came up a few times. The chain is built from TRBV29-1 and TRBJ2-7; D unclear. The CDR3 is 12 residues long. CDR1 SQVTM and CDR2 ANQGSEA come from the germline V gene. Trimming took off 7 bases at V and 6 bases at J, with 16 bases between the two ends. CDR3 nucleotides: TGCAGCGCCCCTTCCGCCTCCGGCGAGCAGTACTTC. Protein product: CSAPSASGEQYF.

This clone was detected once. This chain uses TRBV4-1 with TRBJ2-1; D is possibly TRBD2 (6 bases). Germline V gives CDR1 MGHRA, CDR2 YSYEKL. There are 14 residues in the CDR3. V was trimmed by 4 bases and J by 4 bases, leaving 11 bases between them. CDR3 bases: TGCGCCAGCAGCCCCCGGGACTTGTACAATGAGCAGTTCTTC. Protein sequence: CASSPRDLYNEQFF.

This clone was observed a few times. CDR3 nucleotides: TGCAGCGTGGGCACCTGGACAGGGTCGGGTGGCTACACCTTC. Amino acid sequence: CSVGTWTGSGGYTF. The V gene is TRBV29-1, the J gene TRBJ1-2, with TRBD1 matching over 8 bases. V trimming: 6 bases; J trimming: 7 bases; junction bases outside the gene matches: 13. Germline assignment: CDR1 SQVTM and CDR2 ANQGSEA. The CDR3 totals 14 residues.

CDR3: CASSPGGVVLNTEAFF. The CDR3 bases are TGTGCCAGCAGCCCTGGGGGGGTTGTCCTGAACACTGAAGCTTTCTTT. The gene calls are TRBV13 and TRBJ1-1, with D possibly TRBD1 on 5 matching bases. V lost 5 bases to trimming and J lost 0 bases, with 16 bases between them. This CDR3 contains 16 residues. The germline V gene encodes CDR1 PRHDT and CDR2 FYEKMQ (reference sequence).

The chain employs TRBV10-3 and TRBJ1-5; D possibly corresponds to TRBD1 (5 bases). CDR1 ENHRY and CDR2 SYGVKD come from the germline V gene. CDR3 length: 16 residues. The ends were cut back, 2 bases at V and 0 bases at J, with 11 bases in the middle. CDR3 protein: CAISEGEQGSNQPQHF. As DNA, the CDR3 is TGTGCCATCAGTGAGGGCGAGCAGGGTAGCAATCAGCCCCAGCATTTT.

The sample holds a few counts of this clone. This rearrangement joins TRBV9 to TRBJ2-1; the match to TRBD1 covers 7 bases. V trimming: 7 bases; J trimming: 0 bases; junction bases outside the gene matches: 4. Germline lookup yields CDR1 SGDLS and CDR2 YYNGEE. The CDR3 consists of 14 residues. CDR3 DNA: TGTGCCAGCGGACAGGTCAGCTCCTACAATGAGCAGTTCTTC. Amino acid sequence: CASGQVSSYNEQFF.

The chain couples TRBV1 to TRBJ2-5; the tabulated D call, TRBD2, remains unverified against the DNA. TRBV1 is shown as a pseudogene. The CDR3 runs to 16 residues. The CDR3 here is CTSSLRTSGIQETQYF. CDR3 bases: TGCACCAGCAGCTTGCGGACTAGCGGGATCCAAGAGACCCAGTACTTC.

The chain is built from TRBV10-3 and TRBJ2-5, with D possibly being TRBD2 (6 bases). The germline V gene has CDR1 ENHRY and CDR2 SYGVKD. Trimming took off 5 bases at V and 4 bases at J, with 17 bases between the two ends. The CDR3 is 15 residues long. This chain's CDR3 is CAISSLGAGGETQYF. CDR3 in DNA: TGTGCCATCAGTTCCCTCGGAGCGGGTGGAGAGACCCAGTACTTC.

This sequence joins TRBV7-2 and TRBJ2-7; 8 nucleotides line up with TRBD2. The ends lost 5 bases at V and 5 bases at J; junction bases unmatched: 11. This CDR3 has 15 residues. Germline V gene lookup returns CDR1 SGHTA and CDR2 FQGNSA. The CDR3 reads CASSLNPAGDDEQYF. The CDR3 nucleotides read TGTGCCAGCAGCCTGAACCCAGCGGGGGACGACGAGCAGTACTTC. Complete variable domain (other parts from reference TRBV7-2 and TRBJ2-7): GAGVSQSPSNKVTEKGKDVELRCDPISGHTALYWYRQSLGQGLEFLIYFQGNSAPDKSGLPSDRFSAERTGGSVSTLTIQRTQQEDSAVYLCASSLNPAGDDEQYFGPGTRLTVT.

In its sample, this clone was seen a few times. V is TRBV7-8 and J is TRBJ1-1; 7 bases match TRBD1. In germline, CDR1 is SGHVS, CDR2 FQNEAQ. With V trimmed by 3 bases and J by 5 bases, 3 bases remained unmatched. The CDR3 contains 13 residues. The CDR3 DNA reads TGTGCCAGCAGCTTCGACAGGGAAACTGAAGCTTTCTTT. Translating gives CASSFDRETEAFF.

This chain joins TRBV5-6 and TRBJ2-5, with D perhaps TRBD1 (6 bases). The CDR3 has 15 residues. CDR1 is SGHDT and CDR2 is YYEEEE in the germline V gene. Between the trimmed V and J ends, which lost 4 bases and 4 bases, there was a span of 17 bases. CDR3 region: CASSQLTDSLETQYF. The CDR3 nucleotides are TGTGCCAGCAGCCAGCTGACGGACAGCCTAGAGACCCAGTACTTC.

This clone was recorded a few times. This rearrangement joins TRBV15 to TRBJ1-2, with D maybe TRBD1 (6 bases). Trimming pared 1 base from V and 7 bases from J, leaving 16 bases between. Germline V CDR1 and CDR2: LNHNV, YYDKDF (reference sequence). The CDR3 is 15 residues long. The DNA for the CDR3 is TGTGCCACCAGCAGAGTACGCCTCGAAGGGGGTGGCTACACCTTC. Its protein is CATSRVRLEGGGYTF. The whole variable domain, filled in from reference TRBV15 and TRBJ1-2, reads DAMVIQNPRYQVTQFGKPVTLSCSQTLNHNVMYWYQQKSSQAPKLLFHYYDKDFNNEADTPDNFQSRRPNTSFCFLDIRSPGLGDTAMYLCATSRVRLEGGGYTFGSGTRLTVV.

This chain links TRBV7-2 with TRBJ1-1, with a tentative D call TRBD1 (5 bases). The germline gives CDR1 SGHTA, CDR2 FQGNSA. Trimming shortened V by 1 base and J by 11 bases, and 11 bases separated the two germline ends. The CDR3 consists of 12 residues. For the CDR3, the DNA is TGTGCCAGCAGCTTAGGGGGCAGGGTTGCTTTCTTT. Protein product: CASSLGGRVAFF.

CDR3 bases: TGTGCCAGCGGAGTGGGGCGAGAGCAGTTCTTC. This sequence encodes CASGVGREQFF. V and J are TRBV7-9 and TRBJ2-1; a possible D gene is TRBD1 (5 bases). The CDR3 length is 11 residues. V shed 8 bases and J shed 10 bases, with 12 bases lying between them. Germline lookup yields CDR1 SEHNR and CDR2 FQNEAQ (reference sequence). The entire variable domain, with the rest obtained from reference TRBV7-9 and TRBJ2-1, is as follows: DTGVSQNPRHKITKRGQNVTFRCDPISEHNRLYWYRQTLGQGPEFLTYFQNEAQLEKSRLLSDRFSAERPKGSFSTLEIQRTEQGDSAMYLCASGVGREQFFGPGTRLTVL.

In its sample, this clone is medium-sized (0.01 to 0.1%). V usage is TRBV19 and J usage is TRBJ2-6; D unclear. Germline lookup yields CDR1 LNHDA and CDR2 SQIVND (reference sequence). This CDR3 is 15 amino acids long. Trimming removed 1 base from V and 0 bases from J, with 4 bases in between. This CDR3 is CASSIGLSGANVLTF. The DNA for the CDR3 is TGTGCCAGTAGTATAGGACTCTCTGGGGCCAACGTCCTGACTTTC. Supplemented by reference TRBV19 and TRBJ2-6, the full variable domain reads DGGITQSPKYLFRKEGQNVTLSCEQNLNHDAMYWYRQDPGQGLRLIYYSQIVNDFQKGDIAEGYSVSREKKESFPLTVTSAQKNPTAFYLCASSIGLSGANVLTFGAGSRLTVL.

This clone was observed a single time. This sequence joins TRBV9 and TRBJ2-5; TRBD1 agrees at 9 bases. V gave up 0 bases and J gave up 4 bases; unmatched junction bases: 10. This CDR3 contains 17 residues. Germline V lookup: CDR1 SGDLS, CDR2 YYNGEE. This CDR3 reads CASSVGFTGGLRETQYF. CDR3 in DNA: TGTGCCAGCAGCGTAGGCTTCACAGGGGGCTTAAGAGAGACCCAGTACTTC.

V and J are TRBV9 and TRBJ2-3; the D gene is possibly TRBD1 (5 bases). The V end lost 0 bases, the J end lost 1 base, and 9 bases lay between the germline ends. Germline V gene data show CDR1 as SGDLS and CDR2 as YYNGEE. This CDR3 spans 15 amino acids. CDR3 DNA: TGTGCCAGCAGCGTAGGGGGCTTGGGCACAGATACGCAGTATTTT. Residues: CASSVGGLGTDTQYF.

This CDR3 is CAWSWDLNQPQHF. CDR3 sequence (DNA): TGTGCCTGGAGTTGGGACTTAAATCAGCCCCAGCATTTT. This chain uses TRBV30 with TRBJ1-5, with D perhaps matching TRBD1 (5 bases). V was shortened by 2 bases and J by 4 bases, with 9 bases between the two germline ends. This CDR3 is built from 13 residues. The germline V gene has CDR1 GTSNPN and CDR2 SVGIG (reference sequence).

The rearrangement joins TRBV29-1 to TRBJ2-7; the match to TRBD1 covers 8 bases. CDR3 length: 12 residues. The junction had 4 bases not matched to a gene; V was cut back by 7 bases and J by 2 bases. CDR1 is SQVTM and CDR2 is ANQGSEA in the germline V gene. The CDR3 bases are TGCAGCGGGACAGGGACCACCTACGAGCAGTACTTC. Translating gives CSGTGTTYEQYF.

The V and J genes are TRBV19 and TRBJ1-5; 10 bases line up with TRBD1. V gave up 5 bases and J gave up 4 bases; unmatched junction bases: 14. The germline gives CDR1 LNHDA, CDR2 SQIVND (reference sequence). The CDR3 totals 18 residues. The CDR3: CASSLTGGSKRGNQPQHF. DNA for the CDR3: TGTGCCAGTAGTTTGACAGGGGGCTCTAAGCGAGGAAATCAGCCCCAGCATTTT.

The rearrangement joins TRBV30 to TRBJ2-7, with a tentative D call TRBD1 (5 bases). There are 13 residues in the CDR3. V was shortened by 3 bases and J by 3 bases, with 12 bases between the two germline ends. Germline CDR1 reads GTSNPN; CDR2 reads SVGIG (reference sequence). The CDR3 DNA sequence: TGTGCCTGGAGACCCCGACAGCTCTACGAGCAGTACTTC. Its protein product is CAWRPRQLYEQYF.

This sequence joins TRBV6-6 and TRBJ1-5; TRBD1 might be the D (5 bases). The CDR3 contains 13 residues. Per the germline V gene, CDR1 is MNHNY and CDR2 is SVGAGI (reference sequence). V lost 0 bases, J lost 15 bases, and 15 bases lay in between. CDR3 protein: CASSYSEDKPLHF. CDR3 in DNA: TGTGCCAGCAGTTACTCCGAGGACAAGCCTTTGCATTTT.